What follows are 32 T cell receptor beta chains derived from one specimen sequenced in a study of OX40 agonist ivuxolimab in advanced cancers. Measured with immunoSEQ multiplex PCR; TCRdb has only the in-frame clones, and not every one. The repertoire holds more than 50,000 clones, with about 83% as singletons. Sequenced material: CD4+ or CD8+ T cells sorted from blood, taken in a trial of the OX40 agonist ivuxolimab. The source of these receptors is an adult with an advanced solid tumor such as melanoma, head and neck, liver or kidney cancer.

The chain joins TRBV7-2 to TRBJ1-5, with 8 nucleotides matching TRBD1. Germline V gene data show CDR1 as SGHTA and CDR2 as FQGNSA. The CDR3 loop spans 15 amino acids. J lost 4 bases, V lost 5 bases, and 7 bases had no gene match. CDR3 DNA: TGTGCCAGCAGCCTGGACAGGGCCCCGAATCAGCCCCAGCATTTT. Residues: CASSLDRAPNQPQHF. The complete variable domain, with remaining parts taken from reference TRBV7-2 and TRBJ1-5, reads GAGVSQSPSNKVTEKGKDVELRCDPISGHTALYWYRQSLGQGLEFLIYFQGNSAPDKSGLPSDRFSAERTGGSVSTLTIQRTQQEDSAVYLCASSLDRAPNQPQHFGDGTRLSIL.

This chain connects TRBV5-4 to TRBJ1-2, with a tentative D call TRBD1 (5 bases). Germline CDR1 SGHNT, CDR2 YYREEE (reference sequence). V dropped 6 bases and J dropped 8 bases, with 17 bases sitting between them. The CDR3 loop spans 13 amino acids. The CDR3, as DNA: TGTGCCAGCACCCCCAACGGGGCTCACGGCTACACCTTC. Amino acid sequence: CASTPNGAHGYTF.

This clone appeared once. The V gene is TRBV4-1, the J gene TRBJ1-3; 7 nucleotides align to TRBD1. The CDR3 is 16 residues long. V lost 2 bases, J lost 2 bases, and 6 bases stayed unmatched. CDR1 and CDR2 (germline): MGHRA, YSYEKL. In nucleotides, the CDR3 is TGCGCCAGCAGCCAACCTAGACAGGGTACTGGAAACACCATATATTTT. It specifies CASSQPRQGTGNTIYF.

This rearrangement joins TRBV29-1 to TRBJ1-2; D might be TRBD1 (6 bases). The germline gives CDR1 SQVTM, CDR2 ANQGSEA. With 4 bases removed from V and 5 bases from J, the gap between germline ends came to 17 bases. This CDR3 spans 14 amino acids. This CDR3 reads CSVGGQGNRYGYTF. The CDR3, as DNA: TGCAGCGTTGGAGGGCAGGGGAACCGATATGGCTACACCTTC.

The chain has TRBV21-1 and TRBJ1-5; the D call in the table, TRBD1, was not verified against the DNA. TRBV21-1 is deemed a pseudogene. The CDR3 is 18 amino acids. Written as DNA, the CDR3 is TGTGCCAGCAGTTATATATTTGGGCAGCAGGGTTGCAGCCAGCCCCAGCATTTT. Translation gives CASSYIFGQQGCSQPQHF.

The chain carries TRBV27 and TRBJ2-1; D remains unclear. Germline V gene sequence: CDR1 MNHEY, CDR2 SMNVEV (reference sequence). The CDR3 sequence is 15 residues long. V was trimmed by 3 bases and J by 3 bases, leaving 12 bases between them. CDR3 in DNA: TGTGCCAGCAGTTTTAGGGTGCTGGACTACAATGAGCAGTTCTTC. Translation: CASSFRVLDYNEQFF.

The CDR3 is CASSEVSLDGELFF. For the CDR3, the DNA is TGTGCCAGCAGTGAAGTCAGTTTGGACGGGGAGCTGTTTTTT. The chain carries TRBV6-1 and TRBJ2-2; unclear D gene. Germline V gene data show CDR1 as MNHNS and CDR2 as SASEGT. The CDR3 sequence is 14 residues long. Deletions cut 1 base from V and 7 bases from J, with 10 bases between.

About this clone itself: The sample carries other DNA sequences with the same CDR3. CDR3 residues: CASSVDYNEQFF. In DNA form, the CDR3 reads TGTGCCAGCAGCGTCGACTACAATGAGCAGTTCTTC. J is TRBJ2-1 and V is TRBV2; D remains ambiguous. The CDR3 totals 12 residues. The V gene lost 6 bases and the J gene lost 3 bases, with 6 bases spanning the gap. Germline values: CDR1 SNHLY, CDR2 FYNNEI.

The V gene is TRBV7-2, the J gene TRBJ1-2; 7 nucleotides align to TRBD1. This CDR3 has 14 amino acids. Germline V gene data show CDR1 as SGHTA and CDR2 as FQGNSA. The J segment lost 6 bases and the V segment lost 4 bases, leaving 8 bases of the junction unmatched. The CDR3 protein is CASSSRQGRDGYTF. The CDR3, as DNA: TGTGCCAGCAGCTCGAGACAGGGTCGCGATGGCTACACCTTC. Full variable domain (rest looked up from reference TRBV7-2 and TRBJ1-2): GAGVSQSPSNKVTEKGKDVELRCDPISGHTALYWYRQSLGQGLEFLIYFQGNSAPDKSGLPSDRFSAERTGGSVSTLTIQRTQQEDSAVYLCASSSRQGRDGYTFGSGTRLTVV.

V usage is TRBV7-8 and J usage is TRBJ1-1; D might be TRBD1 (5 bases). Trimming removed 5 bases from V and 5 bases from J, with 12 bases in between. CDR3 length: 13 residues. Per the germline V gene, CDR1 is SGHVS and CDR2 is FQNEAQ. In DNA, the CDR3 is TGTGCCAGCAGCGGGGACGTAGGGACTGAAGCTTTCTTT. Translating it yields CASSGDVGTEAFF. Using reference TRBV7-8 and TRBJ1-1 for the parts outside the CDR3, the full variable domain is GAGVSQSPRYKVAKRGQDVALRCDPISGHVSLFWYQQALGQGPEFLTYFQNEAQLDKSGLPSDRFFAERPEGSVSTLKIQRTQQEDSAVYLCASSGDVGTEAFFGQGTRLTVV.

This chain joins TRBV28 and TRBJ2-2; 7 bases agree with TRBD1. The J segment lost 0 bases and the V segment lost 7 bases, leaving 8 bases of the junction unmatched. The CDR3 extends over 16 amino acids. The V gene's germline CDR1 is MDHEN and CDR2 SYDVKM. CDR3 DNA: TGTGCCAGCAAGGACGGGACAGCTACGAACACCGGGGAGCTGTTTTTT. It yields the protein CASKDGTATNTGELFF.

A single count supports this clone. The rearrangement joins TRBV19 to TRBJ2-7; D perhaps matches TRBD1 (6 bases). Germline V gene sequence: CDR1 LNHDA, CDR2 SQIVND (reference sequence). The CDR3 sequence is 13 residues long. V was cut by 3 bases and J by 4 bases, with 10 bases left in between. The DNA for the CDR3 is TGTGCCAGTAGTATCGGACAGCCTTACGAGCAGTACTTC. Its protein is CASSIGQPYEQYF.

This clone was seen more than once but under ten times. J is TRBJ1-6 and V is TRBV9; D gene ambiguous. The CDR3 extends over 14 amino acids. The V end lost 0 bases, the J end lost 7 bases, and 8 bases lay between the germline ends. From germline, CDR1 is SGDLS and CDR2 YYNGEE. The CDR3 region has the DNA TGTGCCAGCAGCGTAGGAGGGATGAATTCACCCCTCCACTTT. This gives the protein CASSVGGMNSPLHF.

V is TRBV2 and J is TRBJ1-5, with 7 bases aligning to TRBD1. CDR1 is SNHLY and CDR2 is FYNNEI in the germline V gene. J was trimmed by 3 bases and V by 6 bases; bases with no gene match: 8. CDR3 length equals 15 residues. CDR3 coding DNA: TGTGCCAGCAGCGGTGACAGGGTCCCCAATCAGCCCCAGCATTTT. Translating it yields CASSGDRVPNQPQHF.

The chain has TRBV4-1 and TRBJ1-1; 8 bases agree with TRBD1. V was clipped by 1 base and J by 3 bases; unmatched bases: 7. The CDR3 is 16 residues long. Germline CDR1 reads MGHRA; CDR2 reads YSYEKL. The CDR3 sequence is CASSQGRTGQDTEAFF. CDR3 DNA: TGCGCCAGCAGCCAAGGGCGAACGGGACAGGACACTGAAGCTTTCTTT.

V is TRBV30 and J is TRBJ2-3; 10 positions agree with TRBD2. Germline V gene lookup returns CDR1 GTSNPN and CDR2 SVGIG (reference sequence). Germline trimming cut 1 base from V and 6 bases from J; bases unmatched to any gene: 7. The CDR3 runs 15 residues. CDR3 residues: CAWSGLAGVVDTQYF. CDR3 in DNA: TGTGCCTGGAGTGGCCTAGCGGGAGTTGTGGATACGCAGTATTTT.

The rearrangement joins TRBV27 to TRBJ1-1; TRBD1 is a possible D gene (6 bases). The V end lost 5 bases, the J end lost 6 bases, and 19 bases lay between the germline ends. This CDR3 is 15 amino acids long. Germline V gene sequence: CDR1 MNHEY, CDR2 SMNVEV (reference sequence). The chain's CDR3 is CASSRVLTGHPEAFF. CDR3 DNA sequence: TGTGCCAGCAGTCGAGTTTTAACAGGGCACCCTGAAGCTTTCTTT.

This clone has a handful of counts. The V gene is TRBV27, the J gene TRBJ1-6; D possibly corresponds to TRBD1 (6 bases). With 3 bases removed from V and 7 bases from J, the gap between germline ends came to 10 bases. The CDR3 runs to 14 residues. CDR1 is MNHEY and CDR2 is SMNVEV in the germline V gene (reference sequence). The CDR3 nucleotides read TGTGCCAGCAGTTTGAGGGGGGCCAATTCACCCCTCCACTTT. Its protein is CASSLRGANSPLHF.

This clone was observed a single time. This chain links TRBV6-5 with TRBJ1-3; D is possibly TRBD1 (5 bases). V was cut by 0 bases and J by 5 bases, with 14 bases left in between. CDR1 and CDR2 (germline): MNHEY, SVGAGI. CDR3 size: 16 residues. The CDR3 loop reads CASSYSSAGRRNTIYF. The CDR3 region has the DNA TGTGCCAGCAGTTACTCGTCGGCAGGGCGAAGAAACACCATATATTTT.

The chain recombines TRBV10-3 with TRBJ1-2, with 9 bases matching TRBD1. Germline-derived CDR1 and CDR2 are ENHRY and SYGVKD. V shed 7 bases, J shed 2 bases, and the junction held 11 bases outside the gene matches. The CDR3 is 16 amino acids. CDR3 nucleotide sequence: TGTGCCATCAAACCCGTGGGAGGGACAGGGAACTATGGCTACACCTTC. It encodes CAIKPVGGTGNYGYTF.

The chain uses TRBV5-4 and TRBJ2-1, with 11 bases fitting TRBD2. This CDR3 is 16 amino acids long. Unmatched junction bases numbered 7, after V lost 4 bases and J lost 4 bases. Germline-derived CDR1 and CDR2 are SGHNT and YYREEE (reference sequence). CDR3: CASSPLAGGTYNEQFF. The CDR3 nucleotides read TGTGCCAGCAGCCCCTTAGCGGGGGGGACGTACAATGAGCAGTTCTTC. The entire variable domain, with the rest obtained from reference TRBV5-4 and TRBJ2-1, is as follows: ETGVTQSPTHLIKTRGQQVTLRCSSQSGHNTVSWYQQALGQGPQFIFQYYREEENGRGNFPPRFSGLQFPNYSSELNVNALELDDSALYLCASSPLAGGTYNEQFFGPGTRLTVL.

Here the CDR3 reads CASSARTGVNTEAFF. The CDR3 nucleotides read TGTGCCAGTAGTGCTCGGACAGGGGTGAACACTGAAGCTTTCTTT. The V and J genes are TRBV19 and TRBJ1-1, with 9 bases aligning to TRBD1. The CDR3 is 15 amino acids. Germline CDR1 and CDR2: LNHDA and SQIVND (reference sequence). Trimming at V came to 5 bases and at J to 0 bases, leaving 4 bases not matched to a gene. The whole variable domain, filled in from reference TRBV19 and TRBJ1-1, reads DGGITQSPKYLFRKEGQNVTLSCEQNLNHDAMYWYRQDPGQGLRLIYYSQIVNDFQKGDIAEGYSVSREKKESFPLTVTSAQKNPTAFYLCASSARTGVNTEAFFGQGTRLTVV.

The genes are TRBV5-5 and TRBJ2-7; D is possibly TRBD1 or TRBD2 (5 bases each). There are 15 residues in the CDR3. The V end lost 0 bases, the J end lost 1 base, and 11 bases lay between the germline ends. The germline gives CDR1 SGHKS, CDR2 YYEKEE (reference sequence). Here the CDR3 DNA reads TGTGCCAGCAGCTTGGCCGGGACGGGTTCCTACGAGCAGTACTTC. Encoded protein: CASSLAGTGSYEQYF.

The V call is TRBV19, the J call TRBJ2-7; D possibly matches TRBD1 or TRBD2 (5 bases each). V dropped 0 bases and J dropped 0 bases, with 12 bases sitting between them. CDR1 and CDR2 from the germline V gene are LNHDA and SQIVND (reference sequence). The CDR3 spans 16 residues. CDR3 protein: CASSIDGGRSSYEQYF. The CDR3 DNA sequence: TGTGCCAGTAGTATAGATGGGGGACGCAGCTCCTACGAGCAGTACTTC.

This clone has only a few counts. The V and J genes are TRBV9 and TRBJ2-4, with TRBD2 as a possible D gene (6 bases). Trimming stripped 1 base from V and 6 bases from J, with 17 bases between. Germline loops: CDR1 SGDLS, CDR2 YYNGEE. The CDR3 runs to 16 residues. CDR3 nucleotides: TGTGCCAGCAGCGTATTCACGGGGGACGGGCTAAACATTCAGTACTTC. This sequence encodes CASSVFTGDGLNIQYF.

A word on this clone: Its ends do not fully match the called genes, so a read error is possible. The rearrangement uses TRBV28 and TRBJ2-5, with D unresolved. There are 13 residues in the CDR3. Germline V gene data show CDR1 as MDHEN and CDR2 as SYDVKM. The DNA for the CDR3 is TGTGCCACCAGTGAGTTGGGTTCGGAGACCCAGTACTTC. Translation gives CATSELGSETQYF.

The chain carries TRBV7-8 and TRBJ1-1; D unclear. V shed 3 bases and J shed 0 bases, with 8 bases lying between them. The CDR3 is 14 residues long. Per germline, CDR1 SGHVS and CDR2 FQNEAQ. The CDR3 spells CASSFNVLNTEAFF. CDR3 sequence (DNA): TGTGCCAGCAGCTTTAATGTCTTGAACACTGAAGCTTTCTTT. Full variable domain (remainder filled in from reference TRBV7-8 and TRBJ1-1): GAGVSQSPRYKVAKRGQDVALRCDPISGHVSLFWYQQALGQGPEFLTYFQNEAQLDKSGLPSDRFFAERPEGSVSTLKIQRTQQEDSAVYLCASSFNVLNTEAFFGQGTRLTVV.

The CDR3 DNA sequence: TGTGCCAGCAGCTTTTTTATAGCGGCCTACAACGGCTCCTACGAGCAGTACTTC. This translates into CASSFFIAAYNGSYEQYF. This sequence joins TRBV13 and TRBJ2-7, with D tentatively TRBD2 (6 bases). Looked up from germline, CDR1 is PRHDT and CDR2 is FYEKMQ (reference sequence). The length of the CDR3 is 18 residues. V was trimmed by 3 bases and J by 0 bases, leaving 21 bases between them.

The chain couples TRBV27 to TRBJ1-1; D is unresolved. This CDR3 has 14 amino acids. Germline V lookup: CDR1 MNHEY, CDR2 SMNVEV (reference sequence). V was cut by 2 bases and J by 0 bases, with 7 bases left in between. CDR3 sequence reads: CASSLLGLNTEAFF. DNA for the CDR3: TGTGCCAGCAGTTTACTGGGGTTGAACACTGAAGCTTTCTTT.

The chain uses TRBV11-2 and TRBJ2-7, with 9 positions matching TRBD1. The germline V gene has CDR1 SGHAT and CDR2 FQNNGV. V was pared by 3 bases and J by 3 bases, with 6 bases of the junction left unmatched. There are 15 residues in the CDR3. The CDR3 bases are TGTGCCAGCAGCTTCCATCTGACAGGGGGCTACGAGCAGTACTTC. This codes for CASSFHLTGGYEQYF.

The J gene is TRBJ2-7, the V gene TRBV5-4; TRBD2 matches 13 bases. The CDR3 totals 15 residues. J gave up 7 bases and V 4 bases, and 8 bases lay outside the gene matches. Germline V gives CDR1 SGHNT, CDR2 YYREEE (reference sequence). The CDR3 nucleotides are TGTGCCAGCAGCCAAGGACTAGCGGGAGCCAAAGAGCAGTACTTC. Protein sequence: CASSQGLAGAKEQYF.

The CDR3 DNA reads TGCGCCAGCAGTGAGTTACGGCAGGGCAGAGAGACCCAGTACTTC. Translation gives CASSELRQGRETQYF. The rearrangement links TRBV10-1 to TRBJ2-5, with a tentative D call TRBD1 (5 bases). The length of the CDR3 is 15 residues. The germline V and J ends were trimmed by 1 base and 4 bases, with 13 bases remaining between them. In germline, CDR1 is WNHNN, CDR2 SYGVQD (reference sequence).